The 29 T cell receptor beta chains presented below share a single source sample, sequenced in a study of cytomegalovirus exposure and HLA in healthy donors. Primers for the PCR totalled 60 Vbeta and 13 Jbeta. Data came from immunoSEQ multiplex PCR; TCRdb stores just in-frame clones and leaves some out. The sample shows 150,000 to 200,000 clones, roughly 80% of them seen only once. Input material: PBMCs. The source is a male donor in good health and CMV-seropositive.

With respect to this clone: The sample has other DNA sequences that encode this CDR3 too. The chain has TRBV19 and TRBJ2-7, with 7 bases aligning to TRBD2. The CDR3 is 14 amino acids. Germline V gives CDR1 LNHDA, CDR2 SQIVND (reference sequence). J lost 0 bases, V lost 6 bases, and 5 bases had no gene match. CDR3: CASSLTSVSYEQYF. CDR3 sequence (DNA): TGTGCCAGTAGCCTAACTAGCGTCTCCTACGAGCAGTACTTC.

The V gene is TRBV2, the J gene TRBJ2-2, with 7 bases lining up with TRBD1. This CDR3 contains 14 residues. Unmatched junction bases numbered 2, after V lost 7 bases and J lost 0 bases. CDR1 and CDR2 from the germline V gene are SNHLY and FYNNEI. The CDR3: CASMGTANTGELFF. CDR3 nucleotides: TGTGCCAGCATGGGGACAGCGAACACCGGGGAGCTGTTTTTT.

This clone appeared once. The germline gene is not matched at one end of the junction; a read error may be the cause. CDR3 sequence reads: CASSQGLFDTDTQYF. DNA of the CDR3: TGTGCTAGCAGCCAGGGACTTTTCGACACAGATACGCAGTATTTT. The chain is built from TRBV7-7 and TRBJ2-3; TRBD2 is a possible D gene (6 bases). The germline CDR1 and CDR2 sequences are SSHAT and FNYEAQ (reference sequence). The CDR3 length is 15 residues.

The chain recombines TRBV5-3 with TRBJ2-4; perhaps TRBD2 as D (5 bases). TRBV5-3 qualifies as an ORF whose function is uncertain. This CDR3 contains 13 residues. V was cut by 2 bases and J by 4 bases, with 7 bases left in between. The CDR3 here is CARSFWEKNIQYF. The CDR3 DNA sequence: TGTGCCAGAAGCTTCTGGGAGAAAAACATTCAGTACTTC.

The rearrangement uses TRBV5-8 and TRBJ1-4; D is unresolved. Germline CDR1 SGHTS, CDR2 YDEGEE. Trimming left V 5 bases short and J 5 bases short, with 16 bases between. CDR3 size: 15 residues. The CDR3 sequence: CASSLGGLRNEKLFF. The CDR3 DNA reads as TGTGCCAGCAGTTTAGGAGGTCTAAGGAATGAAAAACTGTTTTTT.

This chain connects TRBV6-5 to TRBJ2-7, with 9 bases identical to TRBD1. Germline V gene lookup returns CDR1 MNHEY and CDR2 SVGAGI. J gave up 6 bases and V 6 bases, and 9 bases lay outside the gene matches. The CDR3 runs 14 residues. CDR3 protein: CASSQTGGRSEQYF. CDR3 DNA sequence: TGTGCCAGCAGCCAGACAGGGGGGCGGTCCGAGCAGTACTTC.

This clone was recorded once. The chain is built from TRBV19 and TRBJ2-1; TRBD1 matches 7 bases. J was trimmed by 8 bases and V by 4 bases; bases with no gene match: 14. Germline V lookup: CDR1 LNHDA, CDR2 SQIVND (reference sequence). The CDR3 has 16 residues. The CDR3 coding sequence is TGTGCCAGTAGTACGGACAGGCCCCCCACGGGGCATGAGCAGTTCTTC. Its translation is CASSTDRPPTGHEQFF.

V is TRBV7-2 and J is TRBJ2-7; D is possibly TRBD1 (6 bases). The CDR3 sequence is 15 residues long. Germline CDR1 and CDR2: SGHTA and FQGNSA. V was pared by 1 base and J by 4 bases, with 14 bases between. The CDR3 is CASSLGGQIAYEQYF. The DNA of the CDR3 is TGTGCCAGCAGCTTAGGGGGGCAGATTGCGTACGAGCAGTACTTC.

CDR3: CASSFGRTNYGYTF. CDR3 nucleotide sequence: TGTGCCAGCAGCTTCGGGAGAACTAACTATGGCTACACCTTC. The V and J genes are TRBV11-2 and TRBJ1-2; no clear D gene. This CDR3 has 14 amino acids. The ends were cut back, 3 bases at V and 0 bases at J, with 8 bases in the middle. Germline V gives CDR1 SGHAT, CDR2 FQNNGV.

CDR3 coding DNA: TGTGCCAGCAGCTTAGGGGACAGGGGCTCTGGAAACACCATATATTTT. This sequence encodes CASSLGDRGSGNTIYF. The chain employs TRBV13 and TRBJ1-3, with 9 bases lining up with TRBD1. Germline V gene lookup returns CDR1 PRHDT and CDR2 FYEKMQ (reference sequence). Unmatched junction bases numbered 0, after V lost 0 bases and J lost 0 bases. CDR3 size: 16 residues.

This clone has only a few counts. The rearrangement links TRBV7-8 to TRBJ1-1; D possibly corresponds to TRBD1 (5 bases). Germline CDR1 SGHVS, CDR2 FQNEAQ. V shed 5 bases and J shed 7 bases, with 14 bases lying between them. The CDR3 totals 13 residues. The CDR3 spells CASSQPTQGEAFF. The CDR3 nucleotides read TGTGCCAGCAGCCAACCTACCCAGGGTGAAGCTTTCTTT.

V usage is TRBV4-3 and J usage is TRBJ2-6; 9 positions agree with TRBD1. CDR3 size: 19 residues. Trimming at V came to 4 bases and at J to 0 bases, leaving 10 bases not matched to a gene. Germline loops: CDR1 LGHNA, CDR2 YSLEER. Written as DNA, the CDR3 is TGCGCCAGCAGCCGATCTAGGACAGGGGCGCTCTCTGGGGCCAACGTCCTGACTTTC. Translated, it gives CASSRSRTGALSGANVLTF.

This clone is a singleton in its sample. This chain uses TRBV4-1 with TRBJ2-1; possibly TRBD2 for D (6 bases). The length of the CDR3 is 18 residues. Germline loops: CDR1 MGHRA, CDR2 YSYEKL. With 1 base removed from V and 4 bases from J, the gap between germline ends came to 20 bases. The CDR3 sequence: CASSQAFRGVGTYNEQFF. The CDR3 coding sequence is TGCGCCAGCAGCCAAGCCTTTAGGGGTGTGGGGACTTACAATGAGCAGTTCTTC.

J is TRBJ1-6 and V is TRBV6-5; D remains ambiguous. Germline-derived CDR1 and CDR2 are MNHEY and SVGAGI. The length of the CDR3 is 11 residues. V was pared by 10 bases and J by 6 bases, with 7 bases between. Here the CDR3 DNA reads TGTGCCACCTTCTTTAATTCACCCCTCCACTTT. Protein product: CATFFNSPLHF.

The chain has TRBV15 and TRBJ1-1; D is possibly TRBD1 (5 bases). CDR3 length: 15 residues. V was cut by 4 bases and J by 0 bases, with 12 bases left in between. The V gene's germline CDR1 is LNHNV and CDR2 YYDKDF (reference sequence). The CDR3 spells CATSTPKGMNTEAFF. The CDR3 DNA reads TGTGCCACCAGCACTCCCAAGGGGATGAACACTGAAGCTTTCTTT.

This clone was detected only a few times. This chain uses TRBV6-1 with TRBJ2-1; 7 bases fit TRBD1. This CDR3 has 14 residues. With 8 bases clipped from V and 5 bases from J, the junction kept 9 bases outside the gene matches. Germline loops: CDR1 MNHNS, CDR2 SASEGT. CDR3 protein: CASGLQGSHNEQFF. The CDR3 coding sequence is TGTGCCAGCGGCCTACAGGGGTCCCACAATGAGCAGTTCTTC.

The chain joins TRBV13 to TRBJ2-1, with 8 bases identical to TRBD2. This CDR3 spans 16 amino acids. V shed 5 bases and J 3 bases; nucleotides not matched to a gene: 9. Per germline, CDR1 PRHDT and CDR2 FYEKMQ (reference sequence). Here the CDR3 reads CASSPPSGSRYNEQFF. The CDR3 DNA is TGTGCCAGCAGCCCACCAAGCGGGAGCCGCTACAATGAGCAGTTCTTC.

The genes are TRBV18 and TRBJ1-5; 9 positions agree with TRBD1. The CDR3 is 16 residues long. Trimming removed 2 bases from V and 6 bases from J; junction bases left unmatched: 8. Germline CDR1 is KGHSH and CDR2 is LQKENI. DNA of the CDR3: TGTGCCAGCTCACCATTAGGACAGGGGATTCCTCAGCCCCAGCATTTT. Encoded protein: CASSPLGQGIPQPQHF.

This clone was found a few times. The chain recombines TRBV30 with TRBJ1-1; no firm D call. Deletions cut 2 bases from V and 10 bases from J, with 14 bases between. The CDR3 runs to 12 residues. Germline lookup yields CDR1 GTSNPN and CDR2 SVGIG (reference sequence). In DNA form, the CDR3 reads TGTGCCTGGAGTCCTGCAAACTCGGGAGCTTTCTTT. Protein product: CAWSPANSGAFF.

V gene TRBV27 combines with J gene TRBJ2-7, with 13 bases matching TRBD2. The CDR3 covers 16 residues. The V gene end was trimmed by 4 bases and the J gene end by 4 bases; junction bases not matched to a gene: 7. CDR1 is MNHEY, CDR2 SMNVEV, per germline (reference sequence). In DNA, the CDR3 is TGTGCCAGCAGTTCCGGACTAGCGGGAGTTGCTTACGAGCAGTACTTC. Its protein product is CASSSGLAGVAYEQYF.

V usage is TRBV10-3 and J usage is TRBJ2-3; 7 bases are a match to TRBD2. Germline CDR1 and CDR2: ENHRY and SYGVKD. Trimming removed 6 bases from V and 8 bases from J; junction bases left unmatched: 11. CDR3 length: 14 residues. CDR3 in DNA: TGTGCCATCAGGGCTAGCGGACGCCTCGGTACGCAGTATTTT. Amino acids: CAIRASGRLGTQYF.

There are a few counts of this clone. The J gene is TRBJ2-2, the V gene TRBV5-4; 7 nucleotides line up with TRBD2. The germline CDR1 and CDR2 sequences are SGHNT and YYREEE (reference sequence). With V trimmed by 5 bases and J by 0 bases, 4 bases remained unmatched. CDR3 size: 15 residues. In DNA, the CDR3 is TGTGCCAGCAGGGGGACTACTGCGAACACCGGGGAGCTGTTTTTT. This translates into CASRGTTANTGELFF.

The chain is built from TRBV5-6 and TRBJ2-7, with 10 positions matching TRBD1. Trimming at V came to 2 bases and at J to 4 bases, leaving 3 bases not matched to a gene. Germline CDR1 reads SGHDT; CDR2 reads YYEEEE. CDR3 length equals 14 residues. CDR3 sequence (DNA): TGTGCCAGCAGCTTCGGGACAGGGGAATACGAGCAGTACTTC. Translating gives CASSFGTGEYEQYF.

The chain uses TRBV11-3 and TRBJ2-6, with 9 bases aligning to TRBD1. The ends lost 4 bases at V and 0 bases at J; junction bases unmatched: 4. Germline loops: CDR1 SGHNT, CDR2 YENEEA. The CDR3 contains 17 residues. The CDR3 is CASSSGQGHSGANVLTF. The DNA for the CDR3 is TGTGCCAGCAGCTCGGGACAGGGCCACTCTGGGGCCAACGTCCTGACTTTC.

V gene TRBV7-9 combines with J gene TRBJ1-1; possibly TRBD1 for D (5 bases). Looked up from germline, CDR1 is SEHNR and CDR2 is FQNEAQ (reference sequence). The CDR3 spans 13 residues. V was shortened by 3 bases and J by 5 bases, with 10 bases between the two germline ends. CDR3 bases: TGTGCCAGCAGCTTTCTCAGGGAAACTGAAGCTTTCTTT. It yields the protein CASSFLRETEAFF.

Here the CDR3 reads CATRRGLAGTSTDTQYF. CDR3 sequence (DNA): TGTGCCACCAGACGAGGACTAGCGGGTACTAGCACAGATACGCAGTATTTT. V gene TRBV15 combines with J gene TRBJ2-3, with 11 bases matching TRBD2. In germline, CDR1 is LNHNV, CDR2 YYDKDF (reference sequence). Trimming removed 6 bases from V and 0 bases from J; junction bases left unmatched: 8. This CDR3 spans 17 amino acids.

This chain joins TRBV19 and TRBJ2-1; 14 nucleotides agree with TRBD2. Germline-derived CDR1 and CDR2 are LNHDA and SQIVND (reference sequence). The V gene end was trimmed by 5 bases and the J gene end by 6 bases; junction bases not matched to a gene: 9. This CDR3 has 17 residues. The chain's CDR3 is CASSPRLAGGPFNEQFF. In DNA, the CDR3 is TGTGCCAGTAGTCCTAGACTAGCGGGAGGGCCGTTCAATGAGCAGTTCTTC. Drawing the rest from reference TRBV19 and TRBJ2-1, the complete variable domain is DGGITQSPKYLFRKEGQNVTLSCEQNLNHDAMYWYRQDPGQGLRLIYYSQIVNDFQKGDIAEGYSVSREKKESFPLTVTSAQKNPTAFYLCASSPRLAGGPFNEQFFGPGTRLTVL.

In its sample, this clone was seen a few times. CDR3 DNA: TGTGCCAGTAGTATGGGTATGGTCGCAGGGCTTTATGGCTACACCTTC. Amino acid sequence: CASSMGMVAGLYGYTF. V gene TRBV19 combines with J gene TRBJ1-2; perhaps TRBD1 as D (5 bases). CDR1 and CDR2 (germline): LNHDA, SQIVND (reference sequence). The CDR3 is 16 amino acids. Trimming pared 3 bases from V and 5 bases from J, leaving 19 bases between.

The chain links TRBV6-4 to TRBJ2-1, with 10 bases matching TRBD2. Per the germline V gene, CDR1 is MRHNA and CDR2 is SNTAGT. The CDR3 is 16 residues long. Trimming cost V 2 bases and J 3 bases; bases outside gene matches: 4. Here the CDR3 reads CASSDNGLADYNEQFF. CDR3 nucleotide sequence: TGTGCCAGCAGTGACAACGGACTAGCGGACTACAATGAGCAGTTCTTC.